This T cell receptor (beta chain) was identified in a study of cytomegalovirus exposure and HLA in healthy donors (dated by TCRdb to the late 2010s). Regarding the complete study: According to an earlier analysis of several hundred of the donors, roughly 180 million T cells yielded 90 million to 140 million unique TCR beta sequences and approximately 280 Gb of sequence data. An early release that covered about 600 HLA-typed donors contained 250 to 350 gigabases of sequencing data and about 84 million unique TCR sequences. Among the approximately 400 genotyped donors, around 81% belonged to the genetic ancestry cluster associated with self-reported Caucasian donors. The study aimed to test whether signatures of past pathogen exposure could be identified by cataloging public T cell receptors. The T cell repertoires of around 730 subjects were profiled by immunosequencing and related to cytomegalovirus serostatus. Along with the 666-subject first cohort, a separate validation cohort of more than 90 different subjects was used. To predict cytomegalovirus infection status, the study brought together high-throughput TCR immunosequencing, statistical association of individual TCRs with disease status, and machine learning. A later analysis re-analyzed previously published TCR beta repertoires from 660 or so donors and added high-resolution HLA genotyping to study TCR occurrence patterns. Rather than drawing on any new phenotypic data, the later analysis identified candidate immune exposures from TCR beta sequences and the way those sequences occurred across donors. In an earlier analysis of several hundred of the donors, high-throughput TCR beta sequencing was used to judge whether each TCR beta V gene segment behaved as functional or pseudogenic. Donor age, sex, ethnicity and CMV serostatus were collected together with the repertoire data. In a later genetic analysis, genome-wide SNP genotypes for about 65% of the roughly 700 donors were used, and that subset was treated as a discovery cohort. All discovery cohort repertoires had been generated using a single sequencing platform. HLA typing covered class I and class II loci at four-digit resolution. Typing coverage differed by locus: A, B, C, DRB1 and DQB1 were typed in about 620-630 donors, DQA1 in 522, DPA1 in 600 to 610, and DPB1 in approximately 450. Roughly five DR-DQ haplotypes were treated as single units for association and clustering because of strong linkage in the cohort. Among approximately 370 genotyped donors of the cohort, an average of about 220,000 unique TCR beta nucleotide sequences was sequenced per donor, of which about 19% were non-productive. General findings and caveats noted by the study authors: Some IMGT-functional V segments, including TRBV6-2 and TRBV6-3, could not be told apart with the 87-base-pair reads, so those segments were excluded. It was suggested by the authors that the approach could potentially be generalized to other disease states and immunological phenotypes. An earlier analysis of 587 of the donors showed that most TCR beta V segments appeared in productive rearrangements either about 90% or about 30% of the time, which broadly matched IMGT annotations. A few of the identified cytomegalovirus-associated TCR beta chains were confirmed in vitro to be specific for cytomegalovirus antigens. According to a later analysis, parvovirus B19, influenza, CMV and Epstein-Barr virus appeared linked to several top co-occurrence clusters. In a later analysis, the rate of TCR association differed among HLA loci, with DRB1 alleles having the most associated TCRs and HLA-C alleles having the fewest. The only immune exposure information available for the cohort was CMV serostatus. The earlier analysis of nearly 600 of the donors excluded some 16 rarely observed V segments, including chromosome 9 orphons, because counts were too low. Compared with equally common non-associated chains, HLA-associated TCR beta chains in a later analysis were more clonally expanded and had lower generation probabilities. In a later genetic analysis, a missense DCLRE1C variant was associated with V-gene and J-gene trimming of TCR beta chains, and the association was replicated in an independent cohort. The study listed 150 to 200 TCR beta chains as associated with cytomegalovirus. Assigning TCR associations to individual alleles was difficult when HLA alleles, especially DR and DQ, strongly co-occurred. According to a later genetic analysis, donors in an Asian-associated ancestry cluster had fewer N-insertions in productive TCRs than the approximately 650-donor mean. Sequencing depth was assumed to be roughly uniform across donors in the presence/absence analyses, though that assumption may not hold. While some public TCRs were present in many individuals, most TCR sequences turned up only very rarely across donors. Cytomegalovirus status was reported to be diagnosed by the classifier with high specificity and sensitivity in both the original and validation cohorts. Correlated functional status among segregating V segments might reflect linkage disequilibrium, but an unknown experimental factor could not be ruled out. In a later analysis, some 17,000 TCR beta sequences were associated with specific HLA alleles at a false discovery rate of 0.05. According to a later analysis, most CMV-associated TCR beta chains appeared to be HLA-restricted, and the HLA associations seemed to be driven largely by CMV exposure. A cluster of highly shared sequence variants was judged likely to be a technical artifact of the sequencing pipeline. Because HLA typing was missing for some donors at each locus, association tests included only the typed subset. Only TCR beta chains were sequenced in this cohort, and the absence of alpha or paired-chain data limited detectable features. A further reported finding was that TCR beta sequences accurately predicted the HLA-A and HLA-B alleles for most subjects in the first cohort.

Notes on this clone: The antigen it recognizes is unknown. Base qualities are not recorded, but no much larger clone differs from it by a single base.

The junction shows trimming of 2 bases on V and 0 bases on J, plus 20 bases between the germline ends. The CDR3 starts with the cysteine, ends with the phenylalanine, and has 18 residues. The sequence is cut down to CDR3 DNA, 54 bases in frame from base 1. Reading the germline V gene gives CDR1 SGHRS and CDR2 YFSETQ. In total, just over 650 healthy bone marrow donors made up the cohort. All cohort members were sampled while nominally healthy, although unrecorded immune exposures were likely present. The donor was CMV seropositive and belonged to the group of 270 or so seropositive cohort members. A peripheral blood sample was collected from each donor, and TCR beta sequencing was performed on peripheral blood mononuclear cells. The Qiagen DNeasy Blood Extraction Kit was used to extract genomic DNA from the blood cell samples. The library was prepared using the immunoSEQ multiplex PCR assay. For the multiplex PCR, a mixture combining 60 forward primers for TCR Vbeta segments and 13 reverse primers for TCR Jbeta segments was used. The CDR3 region of rearranged TCR beta genes was amplified from genomic DNA by a multiplex PCR assay. On the Illumina HiSeq System, the amplified TCR beta libraries were sequenced as 87-base-pair reads. The authors' pipeline ran thus. In a later analysis, tens of millions of unique TCR beta chains were counted across the 690 or so repertoires, and about 9.9 million of these chains were shared by at least two donors. Raw reads were error-corrected and collapsed into unique sequences by a nearest-neighbor algorithm in which closely related sequences were merged to remove PCR and sequencing errors. To assign V, D and J gene segments, CDR3 sequences were aligned to IMGT reference sequences. For a sequence to be retained, a match of at least six nucleotides was required to both a V gene segment and a J gene segment. A rearrangement was called productive if the CDR3 had no stop codons and remained in frame with V and J, and every other rearrangement was called non-productive. CDR3 was defined by IMGT convention, running from the second conserved V-encoded cysteine to the conserved J-encoded phenylalanine. Sequences without an unambiguous match to a single V gene segment were excluded from the earlier analysis of about 640 of the donors. An earlier analysis of about 600 of the donors called V segments functional above 56.7% productive rearrangements and segregating when the between-donor standard deviation exceeded 5%. A statistical classification framework was developed to diagnose cytomegalovirus status using the catalog of TCR beta chain sequences. In a later analysis, V and J genes were assigned by comparing TCR nucleotide sequences against IMGT/GENE-DB human TR gene sequences. In a later analysis, CDR3 sequences and most-parsimonious VDJ recombination scenarios were assigned using the TCRdist pipeline. A later analysis defined each TCR beta chain by its CDR3 amino acid sequence plus V-gene family, and excluded reads lacking a unique V-gene family. A later analysis removed several hundred highly shared, low-generation-probability nucleotide sequences to deal with suspected cross-contamination and a sequencing artifact. For each public chain, a later analysis derived a clonal expansion index from normalized ranks of inferred template counts within each repertoire. In a later analysis, generation probabilities were computed using a VDJ recombination model fitted to out-of-frame rearrangements, and the results were checked against IGoR. A later analysis scored TCR-TCR, TCR-HLA and TCR-CMV co-occurrence with hypergeometric tests, applying a repertoire-size bias correction to TCR pairs. A later analysis estimated false discovery rates by permuting HLA or CMV assignments 20 times. In a later analysis, co-occurring TCRs were grouped using DBSCAN, and TCRdist sequence similarity was added for clustering within HLA-allele-positive subsets. Repertoires with fewer than 30,000 or more than 120,000 public chains were left out of co-occurrence clustering, as were five repertoires with anomalous nucleotide sharing. In its TCRdb copy, this immuneACCESS table keeps in-frame sequences only and misses some clones. Where compared with another copy, unresolved V genes explain less than half of these, and the others have no known cause. Clone size and the V and J calls come from that table; the DNA yielded D and trimming. The sample table records under 150,000 clones; under 10% of these occur just once. Roughly 6.4% of the sample comes from the top ten.

This receptor was identified in a woman between 40 and 50 years old in good health and CMV-seropositive. The V gene is TRBV5-1 and the J gene is TRBJ1-2; tentative D gene TRBD1, with 6 bases matching. The sequenced material came from PBMCs. This receptor carries the CDR3 CASSFTGTLNGANYGYTF. The nucleotide sequence reads TGCGCCAGCAGCTTCACAGGGACCTTGAATGGGGCTAACTATGGCTACACCTTC.